This TCR beta chain is drawn from a study of PD-L1 blockade in urothelial cancer. Whole-study context: Patients commenced atezolizumab in 2014, and it was given at 1,200 mg intravenously every 3 weeks. When blood samples were assessed, the median T cell count was about 140,000.

Only in-frame clones appear in the TCRdb table, and some are missing; sequencing was by immunoSEQ multiplex PCR. The sample lists around 63,000 clones; roughly 81% were seen once. Time point denoted: pretreatment peripheral blood. Each patient's cancer was a locally advanced or metastatic urothelial carcinoma. V gave up 2 bases and J gave up 4 bases; unmatched junction bases: 11. Germline loops: CDR1 LGHNA, CDR2 YNFKEQ. The length of the CDR3 is 18 residues. Material: PBMCs, obtained around atezolizumab (anti-PD-L1) treatment. The chain couples TRBV4-2 to TRBJ2-3, with 11 positions matching TRBD2. This TCR was sampled from a man in his 70s with urothelial cancer. CDR3 bases: TGTGCCAGCAGCCAAAAGGGGGTAGCGGGGGGGATTGCAGATACGCAGTATTTT. Protein: CASSQKGVAGGIADTQYF.